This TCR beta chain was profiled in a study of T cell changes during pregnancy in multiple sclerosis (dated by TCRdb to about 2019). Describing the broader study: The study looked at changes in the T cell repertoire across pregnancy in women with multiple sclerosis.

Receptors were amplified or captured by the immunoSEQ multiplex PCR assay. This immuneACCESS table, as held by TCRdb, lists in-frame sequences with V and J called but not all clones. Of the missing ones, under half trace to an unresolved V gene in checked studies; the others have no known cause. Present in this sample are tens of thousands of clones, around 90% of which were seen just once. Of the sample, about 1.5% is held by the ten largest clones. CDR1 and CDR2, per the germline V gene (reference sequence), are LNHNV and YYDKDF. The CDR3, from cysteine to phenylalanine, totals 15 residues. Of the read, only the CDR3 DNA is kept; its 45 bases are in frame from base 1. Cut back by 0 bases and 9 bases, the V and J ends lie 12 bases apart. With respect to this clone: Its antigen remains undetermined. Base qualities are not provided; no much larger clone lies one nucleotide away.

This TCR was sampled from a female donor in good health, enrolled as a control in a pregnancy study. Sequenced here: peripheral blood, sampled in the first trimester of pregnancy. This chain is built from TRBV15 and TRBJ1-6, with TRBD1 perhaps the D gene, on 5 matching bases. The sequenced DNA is TGTGCCACCAGCAGAGATGCAGGGCGCGGTTCACCCCTCCACTTT. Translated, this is CATSRDAGRGSPLHF.